The present T cell receptor beta chain was sequenced within a study of cytomegalovirus exposure and HLA in healthy donors. Study-wide results and caveats: There were reportedly fewer N-insertions in an Asian-associated ancestry cluster than the roughly 670-donor mean, in a later analysis. Across donors, most TCRs were seen rarely, yet some public ones were widespread. Per published accounts, TCR beta sequences correctly predicted the HLA-A and HLA-B alleles of most subjects.

Healthy bone marrow donors formed the donor group. The CDR3 contains 14 residues. The germline V gene encodes CDR1 SGDLS and CDR2 YYNGEE. V lost 4 bases and J lost 2, with 12 bases in between. Regarding this clone: What it recognizes is unknown.

The PCR had 60 Vbeta and 13 Jbeta primers. Profiling relied on immunoSEQ multiplex PCR, and the TCRdb table lists in-frame clones only, not all of them. The sample lists around 110,000 clones; around three quarters were seen once. The chain joins TRBV9 to TRBJ1-2; D is undetermined. The material sequenced was PBMCs. The sequence came from a young man in good health and CMV-seropositive. For the CDR3, the DNA is TGTGCCAGCAGCCCTAGAGGCGGAAACTATGGCTACACCTTC. It specifies CASSPRGGNYGYTF. Using reference TRBV9 and TRBJ1-2 for the parts outside the CDR3, the full variable domain is DSGVTQTPKHLITATGQRVTLRCSPRSGDLSVYWYQQSLDQGLQFLIQYYNGEERAKGNILERFSAQQFPDLHSELNLSSLELGDSALYFCASSPRGGNYGYTFGSGTRLTVV.